The 10 T cell receptor beta chains below all came from one sample that was sequenced in a study of T cells in Graves' hyperthyroidism and ophthalmopathy (dated 2019 in TCRdb). The library was generated by multiplex PCR. Sequencing relied on an Illumina HiSeq 2000. The TCR beta CDR3 regions were amplified from RNA transcripts. The TCR CDR3 was subjected to a first round of RT-PCR using the HTBI primer set and the Qiagen OneStep RT-PCR kit. TCRdb reprocessing: public reads trimmed at Q25 with fastp, clones called with MiXCR, in-frame beta chains kept. Rows merge per CDR3 protein into single entries with the most common DNA and genes. Recorded for this sample are 370,000 or so distinct CDR3 sequences; just under 25% of them occurred a single time. The top ten clones comprise less than 75% of the sample. Sample: blood. The receptor set was obtained from a man over 45 with Graves' hyperthyroidism.

This chain links TRBV5-1 with TRBJ2-7, with D perhaps TRBD2 (5 bases). This CDR3 spans 15 amino acids. The V end lost 0 bases, the J end lost 3 bases, and 13 bases lay between the germline ends. Per germline, CDR1 SGHRS and CDR2 YFSETQ. CDR3 region: CASSLVRASGYEQYF. CDR3 DNA: TGCGCCAGCAGCTTGGTAAGAGCGAGCGGCTACGAGCAGTACTTC.

A word on this clonotype: Relative to the germline gene, one junction end is altered; a read error may explain this. V gene TRBV7-9 combines with J gene TRBJ2-3, with TRBD2 matching over 9 bases. The V gene's germline CDR1 is SEHNR and CDR2 FQNEAQ (reference sequence). This CDR3 comprises 15 residues. In DNA form, the CDR3 reads TGTGCCAGCAGATTAGCGGGAGAAGGGGCAGATACGCAGTATTTT. Its translation is CASRLAGEGADTQYF.

The V call is TRBV12-3 or TRBV12-4, the J call TRBJ2-1; TRBD2 might be the D (5 bases). Deletions cut 2 bases from V and 10 bases from J, with 15 bases between. CDR3 size: 14 residues. The CDR3 loop reads CASSLWGREGEQFF. The CDR3 region has the DNA TGTGCCAGCAGTTTATGGGGTCGTGAGGGAGAGCAGTTCTTC.

The CDR3 is CASSYSRQGAWQYF. The CDR3 nucleotides read TGTGCCAGCAGTTACTCGAGGCAGGGGGCTTGGCAGTACTTC. The chain links TRBV6-6 to TRBJ2-7, with TRBD1 identical over 8 bases. Germline values: CDR1 MNHNY, CDR2 SVGAGI (reference sequence). Trimming removed 0 bases from V and 9 bases from J; junction bases left unmatched: 7. The CDR3 has 14 amino acids.

A few counts support this clonotype. This chain joins TRBV9 and TRBJ1-2, with TRBD1 as a possible D gene (6 bases). Germline loops: CDR1 SGDLS, CDR2 YYNGEE. The ends were cut back, 4 bases at V and 2 bases at J, with 18 bases in the middle. The CDR3 spans 16 residues. CDR3 region: CASSSRDRHVNYGYTF. CDR3 bases: TGTGCCAGCAGCTCCCGTGACAGGCATGTGAACTATGGCTACACCTTC. Filled out from reference TRBV9 and TRBJ1-2, the complete variable domain reads DSGVTQTPKHLITATGQRVTLRCSPRSGDLSVYWYQQSLDQGLQFLIQYYNGEERAKGNILERFSAQQFPDLHSELNLSSLELGDSALYFCASSSRDRHVNYGYTFGSGTRLTVV.

The table lists this clonotype with a few counts. This rearrangement joins TRBV5-6 to TRBJ1-5; TRBD1 might be the D (5 bases). This CDR3 spans 12 amino acids. CDR1 and CDR2 from the germline V gene are SGHDT and YYEEEE. Trimming shortened V by 2 bases and J by 9 bases, and 9 bases separated the two germline ends. This chain's CDR3 is CASSLRDGPQHF. The CDR3 coding sequence is TGTGCCAGCAGCTTACGGGACGGGCCCCAGCATTTT.

Only one count was recorded for this clonotype. V gene TRBV7-2 combines with J gene TRBJ2-1; no firm D call. The CDR3 has 18 amino acids. Trimming shortened V by 5 bases and J by 0 bases, and 20 bases separated the two germline ends. The germline gives CDR1 SGHTA, CDR2 FQGNSA. The CDR3 DNA reads as TGTGCCAGCAGCGACAAACCGGATGGCGGCACCTCCTACAATGAGCAGTTCTTC. Residues: CASSDKPDGGTSYNEQFF.

J is TRBJ2-7 and V is TRBV7-2; no firm D call. V dropped 5 bases and J dropped 3 bases, with 14 bases sitting between them. Germline loops: CDR1 SGHTA, CDR2 FQGNSA. This CDR3 spans 14 amino acids. The CDR3 loop reads CASSQGPRNYEQYF. DNA of the CDR3: TGTGCCAGCAGCCAAGGGCCACGGAACTACGAGCAGTACTTC.

This clonotype was seen a few times. The chain joins TRBV3-1 to TRBJ1-3, with D possibly matching TRBD1 (5 bases). Germline V gene data show CDR1 as LGHDT and CDR2 as YNNKEL (reference sequence). CDR3 length: 17 amino acids. The ends were cut back, 1 base at V and 0 bases at J, with 13 bases in the middle. The CDR3 coding sequence is TGTGCCAGCAGCCAAGCCCCAGGGCCGAGCTCTGGAAACACCATATATTTT. Translated, it gives CASSQAPGPSSGNTIYF.

The chain employs TRBV12-3 or TRBV12-4 and TRBJ2-5, with TRBD2 identical over 14 bases. The CDR3 spans 15 residues. The J segment lost 5 bases and the V segment lost 5 bases, leaving 4 bases of the junction unmatched. The CDR3 loop is CASSHGTSGSETQYF. Here the CDR3 DNA reads TGTGCCAGCAGTCATGGGACTAGCGGGAGTGAGACCCAGTACTTC.